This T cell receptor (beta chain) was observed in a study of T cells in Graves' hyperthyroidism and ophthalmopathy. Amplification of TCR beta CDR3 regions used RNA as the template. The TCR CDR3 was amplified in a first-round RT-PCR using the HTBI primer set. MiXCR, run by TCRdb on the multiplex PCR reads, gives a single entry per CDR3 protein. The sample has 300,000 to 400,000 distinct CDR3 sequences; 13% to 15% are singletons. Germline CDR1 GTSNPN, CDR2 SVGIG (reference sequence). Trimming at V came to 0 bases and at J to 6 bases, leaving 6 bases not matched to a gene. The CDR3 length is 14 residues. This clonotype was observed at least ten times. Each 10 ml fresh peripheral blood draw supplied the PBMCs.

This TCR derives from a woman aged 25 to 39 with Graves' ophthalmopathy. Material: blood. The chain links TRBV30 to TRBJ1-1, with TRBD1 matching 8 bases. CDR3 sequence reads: CAWSVQGGISEAFF. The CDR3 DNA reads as TGTGCCTGGAGTGTACAGGGGGGTATCTCTGAAGCTTTCTTT.